Listed below are T cell receptor beta chains from one sample, sequenced in a study of T cell changes during pregnancy in multiple sclerosis. The assay was immunoSEQ multiplex PCR, and TCRdb's table has in-frame clones only and misses some. The top ten clones hold about 2.3% of a sample with some 74,000 clones, 85% to 95% of them seen once. The source material was peripheral blood, sampled before pregnancy. Every receptor here comes from a female donor with multiple sclerosis, enrolled in a pregnancy study. Each CDR3 is given with its conserved first and last residue. A D gene is named only where the DNA matches it firmly. Clone size is stated in some rows and not others, as once, few, many or a class when expanded.

j_call	v_call	clone_size	d_call	cdr3_length	cdr3_aa
TRBJ2-7	TRBV25-1	-	-	13	CASSEWGLYEQYF
TRBJ2-3	TRBV18	-	TRBD2	17	CASSPPGLAGATDTQYF
TRBJ1-1	TRBV6-5	-	-	14	CASRTTEMNTEAFF
TRBJ1-2	TRBV7-9	-	TRBD1	15	CASSLEVGQIGGYTF
TRBJ1-4	TRBV5-1	-	TRBD1	14	CASSLGTGREKLFF
TRBJ1-2	TRBV18	-	-	13	CASSPPAIRSYTF
TRBJ2-1	TRBV5-4	-	TRBD2	16	CASSLATGRDYNEQFF
TRBJ2-5	TRBV15	-	-	14	CATSREYQRGTQYF
TRBJ2-5	TRBV19	-	TRBD1	14	CASSRGQGRETQYF
TRBJ2-5	TRBV7-9	-	TRBD2	16	CASSLTASGNRETQYF
TRBJ2-7	TRBV7-7	-	-	15	CASSLAAGTAYEQYF
TRBJ2-2	TRBV6-1	-	TRBD2	16	CASSVRLAGNTGELFF
TRBJ2-5	TRBV4-2	-	-	15	CASSQDLAGEDTQYF
TRBJ1-1	TRBV5-5	-	-	17	CASSLWQAPRMDTEAFF
TRBJ1-6	TRBV7-3	-	-	13	CASSLTSNSPLHF
TRBJ2-1	TRBV6-4	-	-	15	CASSETGNSYNEQFF
TRBJ1-2	TRBV27	-	-	15	CASSLRAETNYGYTF
TRBJ2-3	TRBV7-2	-	TRBD2	18	CASSLWASGRQRTDTQYF
TRBJ2-1	TRBV15	-	TRBD1	15	CATSRFQGAHNEQFF
TRBJ2-7	TRBV27	-	TRBD1	15	CASSPRQGLNYEQYF
TRBJ1-1	TRBV5-4	-	TRBD1	14	CASRLGQQNTEAFF
TRBJ2-3	TRBV7-9	-	TRBD2	16	CASSLARLAGTDTQYF
TRBJ1-2	TRBV14	-	-	14	CASSQDRGNYGYTF
TRBJ1-2	TRBV13	-	TRBD1	15	CASSLGGGQAYGYTF
TRBJ1-2	TRBV4-1	-	-	12	CASSRGVDGYTF
TRBJ1-5	TRBV28	-	-	17	CASSFYGWTAPSGPQHF
TRBJ1-2	TRBV4-3	-	-	14	CASSQDSMDYGYTF
TRBJ1-1	TRBV9	-	-	15	CASSVPGTMNTEAFF
TRBJ2-3	TRBV4-1	-	TRBD2	16	CASSQVSAGFTDTQYF
TRBJ2-7	TRBV11-3	-	-	15	CASSLAGGFSYEQYF
TRBJ2-1	TRBV10-3	-	-	14	CAISRAGTYNEQFF
TRBJ2-7	TRBV9	-	TRBD2	16	CASSPTAGGPSYEQYF
TRBJ1-2	TRBV5-1	-	-	17	CASSANRQEGLNYGYTF
TRBJ2-7	TRBV11-2	-	TRBD1	15	CASSLTWDRVHEQYF
TRBJ1-4	TRBV5-1	once	TRBD1	15	CASSFTTGQYEKLFF
TRBJ2-7	TRBV28	-	-	12	CASSFGVYEQYF
TRBJ1-1	TRBV18	-	-	13	CASSPLPGAEAFF
TRBJ2-3	TRBV4-3	-	-	16	CASSHEWSVLTDTQYF
TRBJ2-1	TRBV7-9	-	-	15	CASSSHDSSYNEQFF
TRBJ1-5	TRBV19	-	TRBD1	15	CASTRDRGREQPQHF
TRBJ1-1	TRBV28	-	-	14	CASSDPAMVTEAFF
TRBJ2-7	TRBV14	-	TRBD2	17	CASSQTTSFTGSYEQYF
TRBJ2-5	TRBV5-1	-	-	14	CASSPDSGAETQYF
TRBJ2-7	TRBV27	-	-	13	CASTLTPGYEQYF
TRBJ2-5	TRBV27	-	-	13	CAPRLGLGKTQYF
TRBJ1-1	TRBV7-9	-	-	14	CASSQKLGNTEAFF
TRBJ2-3	TRBV18	-	-	16	CASSPLTGDGADTQYF
TRBJ2-7	TRBV5-1	-	TRBD2	15	CASSLGLAGGYEQYF
TRBJ1-1	TRBV9	-	-	15	CASSPLTLAGTEAFF